A single sample is the source of the 26 T cell receptor beta chains below, sequenced in a study of blood T cell repertoires in COVID-19. The assay was immunoSEQ multiplex PCR, and TCRdb's table has in-frame clones only and misses some. The profile shows under 300,000 clones, around 83% of them singletons. Source material: peripheral blood. The receptors originated from an elderly man with acute or convalescent COVID-19.

A single count supports this clone. This chain connects TRBV27 to TRBJ2-1; possibly TRBD1 for D (5 bases). V shed 1 base and J shed 6 bases, with 16 bases lying between them. The CDR3 runs to 16 residues. The V gene's germline CDR1 is MNHEY and CDR2 SMNVEV (reference sequence). For the CDR3, the DNA is TGTGCCAGCAGTTTATGGCTTGCCCCAAGGGGCAATGAGCAGTTCTTC. Encoded protein: CASSLWLAPRGNEQFF.

This clone was found a few times. The rearrangement links TRBV14 to TRBJ2-5; 10 positions match TRBD2. Germline assignment: CDR1 SGHDN and CDR2 FVKESK. The CDR3 spans 16 residues. Losses at the gene ends were 2 bases for V and 4 bases for J; bases not matched to a gene: 7. Here the CDR3 reads CASSQWLAGVPETQYF. CDR3 in DNA: TGTGCCAGCAGCCAATGGCTAGCGGGGGTTCCAGAGACCCAGTACTTC.

The chain recombines TRBV7-9 with TRBJ1-1; D possibly corresponds to TRBD1 (6 bases). The germline gives CDR1 SEHNR, CDR2 FQNEAQ (reference sequence). V was clipped by 6 bases and J by 4 bases, with 21 bases between them. The CDR3 has 16 amino acids. In nucleotides, the CDR3 is TGTGCCAGCAGTACAGACAGGTTTGTCCGAGGCACTGAAGCTTTCTTT. This sequence encodes CASSTDRFVRGTEAFF.

The chain joins TRBV19 to TRBJ1-2; 7 positions match TRBD1. The V segment lost 7 bases and the J segment 1 base; nucleotides outside the gene matches: 9. In germline, CDR1 is LNHDA, CDR2 SQIVND (reference sequence). CDR3 length equals 15 residues. The CDR3 sequence is CASKPGTANNYGYTF. The CDR3 bases are TGTGCCAGTAAGCCCGGGACAGCGAATAACTATGGCTACACCTTC.

The gene calls are TRBV18 and TRBJ2-7; 12 bases line up with TRBD1. This CDR3 is built from 15 residues. J gave up 7 bases and V 3 bases, and 7 bases lay outside the gene matches. Germline V gene lookup returns CDR1 KGHSH and CDR2 LQKENI. The CDR3 here is CASSPGQGAMWEQYF. CDR3 nucleotide sequence: TGTGCCAGCTCACCGGGACAGGGGGCAATGTGGGAGCAGTACTTC. Full variable domain (remainder filled in from reference TRBV18 and TRBJ2-7): NAGVMQNPRHLVRRRGQEARLRCSPMKGHSHVYWYRQLPEEGLKFMVYLQKENIIDESGMPKERFSAEFPKEGPSILRIQQVVRGDSAAYFCASSPGQGAMWEQYFGPGTRLTVT.

The CDR3 loop reads CASRTTGDATEAFF. The CDR3 DNA is TGTGCCAGCAGGACCACAGGGGACGCTACTGAAGCTTTCTTT. The chain uses TRBV6-5 and TRBJ1-1; 7 bases fit TRBD1. Per the germline V gene, CDR1 is MNHEY and CDR2 is SVGAGI. With V trimmed by 6 bases and J by 5 bases, 9 bases remained unmatched. The CDR3 sequence is 14 residues long.

The chain couples TRBV7-8 to TRBJ2-1; the D gene is possibly TRBD1 (6 bases). V was clipped by 3 bases and J by 8 bases, with 11 bases between them. CDR3 length equals 13 residues. Germline V gene sequence: CDR1 SGHVS, CDR2 FQNEAQ. The CDR3 protein is CASSFTGRDEQFF. The CDR3 DNA reads TGTGCCAGCAGCTTCACAGGGCGGGATGAGCAGTTCTTC.

DNA for the CDR3: TGTGCCAGCAATCGGGGGGATGGCTCCTACGAGCAGTACTTC. As protein: CASNRGDGSYEQYF. The chain combines TRBV2 with TRBJ2-7; 7 bases are a match to TRBD2. Germline loops: CDR1 SNHLY, CDR2 FYNNEI. CDR3 length equals 14 residues. Trimming removed 7 bases from V and 0 bases from J; junction bases left unmatched: 6.

The J gene is TRBJ2-7, the V gene TRBV9; the D gene is possibly TRBD1 (7 bases). The CDR3 extends over 15 amino acids. V was cut by 4 bases and J by 3 bases, with 17 bases left in between. The germline V gene encodes CDR1 SGDLS and CDR2 YYNGEE. CDR3 sequence: CASSPQGGGYYEQYF. CDR3 nucleotide sequence: TGTGCCAGCAGCCCGCAAGGAGGGGGCTACTACGAGCAGTACTTC.

There are a few counts of this clone. The chain uses TRBV6-2 or TRBV6-3 and TRBJ2-1, with TRBD1 matching over 7 bases. Per the germline V gene, CDR1 is MNHEY and CDR2 is SVGEGT. The V gene end was trimmed by 2 bases and the J gene end by 0 bases; junction bases not matched to a gene: 10. This CDR3 spans 18 amino acids. Here the CDR3 DNA reads TGTGCCAGCAGTTACGGCCGCACCAGGGGGAGCTCCTACAATGAGCAGTTCTTC. Its translation is CASSYGRTRGSSYNEQFF.

The CDR3 nucleotides are TGTGCCAGCTCACCACCGTTAACGCTTTCGGTGAACACTGAAGCTTTCTTT. Protein product: CASSPPLTLSVNTEAFF. The rearrangement links TRBV18 to TRBJ1-1; D gene unclear. The CDR3 loop spans 17 amino acids. The germline V gene has CDR1 KGHSH and CDR2 LQKENI. Trimming stripped 0 bases from V and 0 bases from J, with 14 bases between.

This CDR3 reads CASSLVSGGGGTEAFF. CDR3 in DNA: TGCGCCAGCAGCTTAGTTTCGGGAGGGGGCGGGACTGAAGCTTTCTTT. The chain links TRBV5-1 to TRBJ1-1, with 7 bases aligning to TRBD1. Germline CDR1 and CDR2: SGHRS and YFSETQ. The CDR3 totals 16 residues. V trimming: 2 bases; J trimming: 5 bases; junction bases outside the gene matches: 12.

The V and J genes are TRBV6-5 and TRBJ2-5, with TRBD1 identical over 7 bases. Germline loops: CDR1 MNHEY, CDR2 SVGAGI. The CDR3 contains 15 residues. Trimming removed 0 bases from V and 3 bases from J; junction bases left unmatched: 4. CDR3 sequence reads: CASSYSTGSKETQYF. Written as DNA, the CDR3 is TGTGCCAGCAGTTACTCGACAGGGAGTAAAGAGACCCAGTACTTC.

This clone was seen once. The genes are TRBV4-1 and TRBJ2-5, with 15 bases fitting TRBD2. The CDR3 covers 18 residues. In germline, CDR1 is MGHRA, CDR2 YSYEKL. The V and J ends lost 0 bases and 5 bases, in that order; junction bases with no gene match: 7. The CDR3 nucleotides read TGCGCCAGCAGCCAAGATCGGACTAGCGGGGGGGCCTCGGAGACCCAGTACTTC. Translated, it gives CASSQDRTSGGASETQYF.

The chain employs TRBV4-2 and TRBJ2-1, with a possible D match to TRBD2 (6 bases). Germline values: CDR1 LGHNA, CDR2 YNFKEQ. The CDR3 is 15 residues long. V was pared by 0 bases and J by 8 bases, with 14 bases between. In DNA, the CDR3 is TGTGCCAGCAGCCAAGAGGGGACTCTCCTCGATGAGCAGTTCTTC. Translating gives CASSQEGTLLDEQFF.

The J gene is TRBJ1-5, the V gene TRBV30; TRBD1 is a possible D gene (5 bases). This CDR3 has 16 amino acids. Deletions cut 0 bases from V and 2 bases from J, with 14 bases between. Germline V gene data show CDR1 as GTSNPN and CDR2 as SVGIG (reference sequence). The DNA for the CDR3 is TGTGCCTGGAGTGTAACGGGGGGTAGGCGCAATCAGCCCCAGCATTTT. This sequence encodes CAWSVTGGRRNQPQHF.

The V and J genes are TRBV6-5 and TRBJ1-1; 7 bases agree with TRBD1. Germline V gene lookup returns CDR1 MNHEY and CDR2 SVGAGI. V lost 6 bases to trimming and J lost 4 bases; unmatched junction nucleotides: 11. The CDR3 runs to 15 residues. The CDR3 DNA follows: TGTGCCAGCAGCCTCACAGCCGACAGGGTCACTGAAGCTTTCTTT. This sequence encodes CASSLTADRVTEAFF.

The chain has TRBV28 and TRBJ2-5; 7 nucleotides match TRBD2. V lost 3 bases to trimming and J lost 2 bases; unmatched junction nucleotides: 6. The germline V gene has CDR1 MDHEN and CDR2 SYDVKM. This CDR3 is built from 15 residues. The CDR3 spells CASSFGGGRQETQYF. Written as DNA, the CDR3 is TGTGCCAGCAGTTTCGGGGGAGGGAGACAAGAGACCCAGTACTTC.

The gene calls are TRBV24-1 and TRBJ2-5; the match to TRBD1 covers 8 bases. V shed 6 bases and J 4 bases; nucleotides not matched to a gene: 6. Per the germline V gene, CDR1 is KGHDR and CDR2 is SFDVKD. There are 14 residues in the CDR3. The CDR3 loop is CATSPTGGGETQYF. The DNA of the CDR3 is TGTGCCACCAGTCCCACAGGGGGAGGAGAGACCCAGTACTTC.

This chain connects TRBV18 to TRBJ1-1, with TRBD1 as a possible D gene (5 bases). Germline V gene lookup returns CDR1 KGHSH and CDR2 LQKENI. The V and J ends lost 8 bases and 1 base respectively, with 11 bases between them. The CDR3 loop spans 13 amino acids. The CDR3 sequence is CASTQGRNTEAFF. The CDR3 nucleotides read TGTGCCAGCACTCAGGGTCGGAACACTGAAGCTTTCTTT.

V usage is TRBV29-1 and J usage is TRBJ1-5; D gene unclear. The CDR3 spans 18 residues. CDR1 and CDR2 from the germline V gene are SQVTM and ANQGSEA. Trimming cost V 4 bases and J 2 bases, with 24 bases left between them. The CDR3 bases are TGCAGCGTTGGTGGGAGGAGTGGGGTCGAGAGAGGCAATCAGCCCCAGCATTTT. It encodes CSVGGRSGVERGNQPQHF.

CDR3: CASRGSGRAFETQYF. CDR3 coding DNA: TGTGCCAGCAGGGGGAGCGGGAGGGCCTTTGAGACCCAGTACTTC. This chain uses TRBV27 with TRBJ2-5, with TRBD2 matching over 10 bases. Per germline, CDR1 MNHEY and CDR2 SMNVEV (reference sequence). Trimming cost V 6 bases and J 5 bases; bases outside gene matches: 9. CDR3 size: 15 residues.

The gene calls are TRBV5-1 and TRBJ1-6; TRBD1 aligns across 9 bases. The germline CDR1 and CDR2 sequences are SGHRS and YFSETQ. V shed 4 bases, J shed 8 bases, and the junction held 13 bases outside the gene matches. CDR3 length: 17 amino acids. CDR3 amino acids: CASSPDPGQGSDSPLHF. CDR3 DNA: TGCGCCAGCAGCCCGGACCCGGGACAGGGTAGTGATTCACCCCTCCACTTT.

J is TRBJ1-5 and V is TRBV30; 9 nucleotides line up with TRBD1. This CDR3 spans 13 amino acids. Trimming removed 4 bases from V and 7 bases from J; junction bases left unmatched: 5. Germline V gene data show CDR1 as GTSNPN and CDR2 as SVGIG (reference sequence). CDR3 loop: CAWNTGGLQPQHF. CDR3 in DNA: TGTGCCTGGAATACAGGGGGCCTACAGCCCCAGCATTTT. The full variable domain, with the rest looked up from reference TRBV30 and TRBJ1-5, is SQTIHQWPATLVQPVGSPLSLECTVEGTSNPNLYWYRQAAGRGLQLLFYSVGIGQISSEVPQNLSASRPQDRQFILSSKKLLLSDSGFYLCAWNTGGLQPQHFGDGTRLSIL.

This clone has just a few counts. J is TRBJ2-5 and V is TRBV5-6, with D possibly being TRBD2 (6 bases). The length of the CDR3 is 15 residues. With 6 bases removed from V and 2 bases from J, the gap between germline ends came to 17 bases. In germline, CDR1 is SGHDT, CDR2 YYEEEE. The CDR3 sequence: CASIVWAGGQETQYF. The CDR3 DNA sequence: TGTGCCAGCATAGTGTGGGCCGGGGGTCAAGAGACCCAGTACTTC.

The chain recombines TRBV29-1 with TRBJ1-2, with D unclear. Per the germline V gene, CDR1 is SQVTM and CDR2 is ANQGSEA. The V end lost 0 bases, the J end lost 5 bases, and 13 bases lay between the germline ends. The CDR3 covers 14 residues. The CDR3 DNA is TGCAGCGTTGAAGATACGAGGGCTGGTTATGGCTACACCTTC. Translated, it gives CSVEDTRAGYGYTF.